Below, 19 T cell receptor beta chains from the same sample are listed, as sequenced in a study of response to subunit inactivated influenza vaccine. TCRdb reanalysed the RT-PCR reads using MiXCR and keeps one entry per CDR3 protein. The data hold 650,000 or so distinct CDR3 sequences, with 12% to 15% observed a single time. The material sequenced was PBMCs from blood, taken about 14 days before vaccination. These receptor sequences come from a man aged 50-59 years who received an inactivated influenza vaccine.

The chain couples TRBV20-1 to TRBJ2-3; tentatively, D is TRBD1 (5 bases). The V end was cut by 5 bases, the J end by 0 bases, with 15 bases between. CDR3 length equals 15 residues. Germline V gives CDR1 DFQATT, CDR2 SNEGSKA (reference sequence). CDR3 amino acids: CSAPDRQTSTDTQYF. In DNA, the CDR3 is TGCAGTGCTCCCGACAGACAAACGAGCACAGATACGCAGTATTTT.

The chain combines TRBV15 with TRBJ2-7, with 10 bases lining up with TRBD2. Losses at the gene ends were 3 bases for V and 2 bases for J; bases not matched to a gene: 7. CDR1 is LNHNV, CDR2 YYDKDF, per germline (reference sequence). This CDR3 comprises 16 residues. CDR3 protein: CATSRSGTSVTYEQYF. DNA for the CDR3: TGTGCCACCAGCAGGTCCGGGACTAGCGTGACCTACGAGCAGTACTTC. The full variable domain, completed using reference TRBV15 and TRBJ2-7, is DAMVIQNPRYQVTQFGKPVTLSCSQTLNHNVMYWYQQKSSQAPKLLFHYYDKDFNNEADTPDNFQSRRPNTSFCFLDIRSPGLGDTAMYLCATSRSGTSVTYEQYFGPGTRLTVT.

This clonotype was counted only a few times. The J gene is TRBJ2-1, the V gene TRBV20-1, with 9 nucleotides matching TRBD2. V shed 0 bases, J shed 6 bases, and the junction held 6 bases outside the gene matches. The germline V gene has CDR1 DFQATT and CDR2 SNEGSKA (reference sequence). The CDR3 sequence is 15 residues long. In DNA form, the CDR3 reads TGCAGTGCTAGAGATCCACTAGCGGGTATCAATGAGCAGTTCTTC. Encoded protein: CSARDPLAGINEQFF.

The chain is built from TRBV28 and TRBJ1-2; D is possibly TRBD1 (5 bases). The V and J ends lost 6 bases and 8 bases respectively, with 16 bases between them. The CDR3 sequence is 13 residues long. The germline V gene has CDR1 MDHEN and CDR2 SYDVKM. CDR3 protein: CASRPGTETGYTF. Written as DNA, the CDR3 is TGTGCCAGCAGACCCGGGACTGAAACGGGCTACACCTTC.

This clonotype was observed a handful of times. This rearrangement joins TRBV10-3 to TRBJ2-5; 9 nucleotides align to TRBD1. Germline assignment: CDR1 ENHRY and CDR2 SYGVKD. J lost 5 bases, V lost 7 bases, and 5 bases had no gene match. This CDR3 region has 13 residues. The CDR3 loop reads CAIKGQGEETQYF. The CDR3 bases are TGTGCCATCAAGGGACAGGGAGAGGAGACCCAGTACTTC.

The chain uses TRBV18 and TRBJ1-1; no clear D gene. This CDR3 has 12 residues. Germline CDR1 is KGHSH and CDR2 is LQKENI. The V end was cut by 3 bases, the J end by 7 bases, with 9 bases between. CDR3 in DNA: TGTGCCAGCTCACCCGGGGAGGGTGAAGCTTTCTTT. This sequence encodes CASSPGEGEAFF.

In this sample, this clonotype turned up a few times. This chain connects TRBV9 to TRBJ2-1; the D call may be TRBD1 or TRBD2 (5 bases each). This CDR3 contains 13 residues. With 4 bases removed from V and 6 bases from J, the gap between germline ends came to 11 bases. Germline lookup yields CDR1 SGDLS and CDR2 YYNGEE. The CDR3 sequence: CASSSGPFNEQFF. The DNA for the CDR3 is TGTGCCAGCAGCTCGGGACCCTTCAATGAGCAGTTCTTC.

This clonotype was seen ten or more times. The genes are TRBV6-1 and TRBJ1-3; D is possibly TRBD1 (6 bases). Germline V gene lookup returns CDR1 MNHNS and CDR2 SASEGT. This CDR3 has 14 residues. V was shortened by 6 bases and J by 1 base, with 10 bases between the two germline ends. The CDR3 region has the DNA TGTGCCAGCAGGCTTACAGGGTCTGGAAACACCATATATTTT. Amino acid sequence: CASRLTGSGNTIYF.

The chain is built from TRBV12-3 or TRBV12-4 and TRBJ1-2; no clear D. V was clipped by 5 bases and J by 5 bases, with 21 bases between them. The CDR3 extends over 16 amino acids. The CDR3 region is CASSLNSVTSNYGYTF. CDR3 nucleotides: TGTGCCAGCAGTCTTAATTCGGTCACTTCCAATTATGGCTACACCTTC.

The chain couples TRBV2 to TRBJ2-3; TRBD1 agrees at 9 bases. V lost 7 bases, J lost 4 bases, and 6 bases stayed unmatched. CDR3 length equals 14 residues. Germline CDR1 and CDR2: SNHLY and FYNNEI. CDR3 sequence reads: CASKSRDRADTQYF. The DNA for the CDR3 is TGTGCCAGCAAATCCCGGGACAGGGCAGATACGCAGTATTTT.

The V call is TRBV15, the J call TRBJ1-2, with 7 nucleotides matching TRBD1. The CDR3 totals 15 residues. Germline assignment: CDR1 LNHNV and CDR2 YYDKDF (reference sequence). The trim removed 0 bases at V and 6 bases at J, leaving 7 bases unmatched. In nucleotides, the CDR3 is TGTGCCACCAGCAGAGATCGAACAGGGGCTCATGGCTACACCTTC. It yields the protein CATSRDRTGAHGYTF.

The V gene is TRBV7-2, the J gene TRBJ1-2; a weak D match, TRBD1 (6 bases). Trimming pared 4 bases from V and 4 bases from J, leaving 10 bases between. Per germline, CDR1 SGHTA and CDR2 FQGNSA. The CDR3 has 13 amino acids. This CDR3 is CASSSQGSYGYTF. The CDR3 nucleotides read TGTGCCAGCAGCTCGCAGGGGAGCTATGGCTACACCTTC.

This clonotype was counted at least ten times. The CDR3 coding sequence is TGTGCCAGCAGCTTATCGGGACAGTTCTATGGCTACACCTTC. It is translated as CASSLSGQFYGYTF. This rearrangement joins TRBV11-2 to TRBJ1-2, with TRBD1 matching over 7 bases. Per the germline V gene, CDR1 is SGHAT and CDR2 is FQNNGV. This CDR3 is 14 amino acids long. J lost 4 bases, V lost 2 bases, and 4 bases had no gene match.

This clonotype was seen only a few times. The chain joins TRBV28 to TRBJ2-1; TRBD2 aligns across 14 bases. With V trimmed by 10 bases and J by 5 bases, 4 bases remained unmatched. The germline CDR1 and CDR2 sequences are MDHEN and SYDVKM. This CDR3 is 14 amino acids long. The CDR3 DNA reads TGTGCCACCAAGGGACTAGCGGGGGACAATGAGCAGTTCTTC. Translated: CATKGLAGDNEQFF.

In this sample, this clonotype turned up a few times. The chain carries TRBV20-1 and TRBJ2-7; D perhaps matches TRBD1 (6 bases). V shed 6 bases and J shed 2 bases, with 17 bases lying between them. Germline-derived CDR1 and CDR2 are DFQATT and SNEGSKA (reference sequence). This CDR3 contains 14 residues. Here the CDR3 DNA reads TGCAGTGCCAGCACTTACAGGGCCCCCTACGAGCAGTACTTC. It encodes CSASTYRAPYEQYF.

The genes are TRBV29-1 and TRBJ1-1; possible D gene TRBD1, 5 bases. Germline V gene lookup returns CDR1 SQVTM and CDR2 ANQGSEA. V lost 7 bases and J lost 4, with 13 bases in between. CDR3 length equals 12 residues. The CDR3 region is CSGRRGGTEAFF. The CDR3 DNA sequence: TGCAGCGGCCGGCGGGGGGGCACTGAAGCTTTCTTT.

V and J are TRBV4-1 and TRBJ2-1, with D uncertain. The ends were cut back, 0 bases at V and 5 bases at J, with 5 bases in the middle. The CDR3 has 13 amino acids. In germline, CDR1 is MGHRA, CDR2 YSYEKL. CDR3 region: CASSQDRHNEQFF. The CDR3 bases are TGCGCCAGCAGCCAAGACCGACACAATGAGCAGTTCTTC.

This clonotype was found many times. This chain uses TRBV2 with TRBJ2-5; D might be TRBD2 (5 bases). The V gene lost 6 bases and the J gene lost 2 bases, with 13 bases spanning the gap. The CDR3 totals 14 residues. CDR1 is SNHLY and CDR2 is FYNNEI in the germline V gene. The CDR3 bases are TGTGCCAGCAGGGACTTCGAGTCTCAAGAGACCCAGTACTTC. Protein: CASRDFESQETQYF.

V and J are TRBV7-9 and TRBJ1-6; no clear D gene. Germline assignment: CDR1 SEHNR and CDR2 FQNEAQ (reference sequence). The length of the CDR3 is 15 residues. Trimming took 6 bases from V and 11 from J, leaving 20 bases between them. The CDR3 nucleotides read TGTGCCAGCAGACCGGCTACCGGGCCGAAGACACCCCTCCACTTT. This gives the protein CASRPATGPKTPLHF.